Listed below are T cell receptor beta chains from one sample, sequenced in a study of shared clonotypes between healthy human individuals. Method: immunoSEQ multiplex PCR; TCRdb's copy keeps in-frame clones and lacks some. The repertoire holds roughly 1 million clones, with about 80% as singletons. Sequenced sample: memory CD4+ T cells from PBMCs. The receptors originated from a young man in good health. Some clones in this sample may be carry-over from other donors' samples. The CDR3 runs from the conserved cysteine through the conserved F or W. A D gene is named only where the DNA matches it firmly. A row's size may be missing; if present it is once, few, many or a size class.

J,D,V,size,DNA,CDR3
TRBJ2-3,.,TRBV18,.,TGTGCCAGCTCACCCCTGGGCAGAACCAGCACAGATACGCAGTATTTT,CASSPLGRTSTDTQYF
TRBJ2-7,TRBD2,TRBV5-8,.,TGTGCCAGCAGCCCGGGACTAGCGGGAGTTTGGATCTACGAGCAGTACTTC,CASSPGLAGVWIYEQYF
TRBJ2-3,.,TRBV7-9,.,TGTGCCAGCAGCTTAGTAGAGGGGACAGATACGCAGTATTTT,CASSLVEGTDTQYF
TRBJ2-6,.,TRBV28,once,TGTGCCAGCAGCTTTGGGCACTCTGGGGCCAACGTCCTGACTTTC,CASSFGHSGANVLTF
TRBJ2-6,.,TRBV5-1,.,TGCGCCAGCAGCTGGTACACAGCTCCTGGGGCCAACGTCCTGACTTTC,CASSWYTAPGANVLTF
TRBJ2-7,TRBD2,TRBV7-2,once,TGTGCCAGCAGCCTTACTAGCGGGACTCAGTACGAGCAGTACTTC,CASSLTSGTQYEQYF
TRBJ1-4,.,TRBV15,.,TGTGCCACCAGCAGAGTGCAGGGTTTGAGTAATGAAAAACTGTTTTTT,CATSRVQGLSNEKLFF
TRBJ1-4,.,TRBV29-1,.,TGCAGCGCGCGCAAGGGAGTAGGTGAAAAACTGTTTTTT,CSARKGVGEKLFF
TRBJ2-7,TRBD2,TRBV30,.,TGTGCCTGGACGCCAGTAGCGGGACCAACCACTACTAGATACGAGCAGTACTTC,CAWTPVAGPTTTRYEQYF
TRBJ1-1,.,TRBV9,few,TGTGCCAGCAGCAAGGGGACTTTGAACACTGAAGCTTTCTTT,CASSKGTLNTEAFF
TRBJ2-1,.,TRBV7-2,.,TGTGCCAGCAGCTCCCTCAATGAGCAGTTCTTC,CASSSLNEQFF
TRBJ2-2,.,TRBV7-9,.,TGTGCCACCAGCAGCCTAGGGAGTAACACCGGGGAGCTGTTTTTT,CATSSLGSNTGELFF
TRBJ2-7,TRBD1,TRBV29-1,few,TGCAGCGTTCAGACAGGGGGCGTTGAGGACGAGCAGTACTTC,CSVQTGGVEDEQYF
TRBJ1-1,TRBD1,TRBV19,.,TGTGCCAGTAGTACTCGGGACAGCGTGAACACTGAAGCTTTCTTT,CASSTRDSVNTEAFF
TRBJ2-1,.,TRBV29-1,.,TGCAGCGCTAGGAGTACCCTTTCCTACAATGAGCAGTTCTTC,CSARSTLSYNEQFF
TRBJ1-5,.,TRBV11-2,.,TGTGCCAGCAGCTTAGGAAGGGATCAGCCCCAGCATTTT,CASSLGRDQPQHF
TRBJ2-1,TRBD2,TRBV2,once,TGTGCCAGCAGTGAATCGTGGCTAGCGGGAGCGAGCTCCTACAATGAGCAGTTCTTC,CASSESWLAGASSYNEQFF
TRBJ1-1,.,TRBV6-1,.,TGTGCCAGCAGTGAGGGCGGGGGAGTTCTGTCTGAAGCTTTCTTT,CASSEGGGVLSEAFF
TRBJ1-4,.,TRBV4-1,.,TGCGCCAGCAGCCGAGCTTGGGACGGACTTAATGAAAAACTGTTTTTT,CASSRAWDGLNEKLFF
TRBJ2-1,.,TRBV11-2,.,TGTGCCAGCAGCCCCACCGGTTCCTACAATGAGCAGTTCTTC,CASSPTGSYNEQFF
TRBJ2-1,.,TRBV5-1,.,TGCGCCAGCAGTAGTCTCTACAATGAGCAGTTCTTC,CASSSLYNEQFF
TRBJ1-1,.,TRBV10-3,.,TGTGCCATCAGTGATCGACACGTAAACACTGAAGCTTTCTTT,CAISDRHVNTEAFF
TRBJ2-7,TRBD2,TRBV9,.,TGTGCCAGCAGCGCCACTAGCGGGAGCGACGAGCAGTACTTC,CASSATSGSDEQYF
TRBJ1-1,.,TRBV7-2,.,TGTGCCAGCAGCTTAGTCGGGCTGAACACTGAAGCTTTCTTT,CASSLVGLNTEAFF
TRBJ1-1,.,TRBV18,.,TGTGCCAGCTCATCTATAGGGGGGCTCGGAGCTTTCTTT,CASSSIGGLGAFF
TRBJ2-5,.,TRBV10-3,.,TGTGCCATCAGTGAAAGGGCGACCCAGTACTTC,CAISERATQYF
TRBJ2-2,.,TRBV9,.,TGTGCCAGCAGCGCGGGACCCAGGGGAACCGGGGAGCTGTTTTTT,CASSAGPRGTGELFF
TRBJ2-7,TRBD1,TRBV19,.,TGTGCCAGTAGTCCCGGACAGGCCTACGAGCAGTACTTC,CASSPGQAYEQYF
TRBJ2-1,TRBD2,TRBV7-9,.,TGTGCCAGCAGCTTAAACTTTGGGAGGGGTAATGAGCAGTTCTTC,CASSLNFGRGNEQFF
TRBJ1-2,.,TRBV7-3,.,TGTGCCAGCAGCTTAGATACAGGGATTGGCTACACCTTC,CASSLDTGIGYTF
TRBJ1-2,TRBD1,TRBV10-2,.,TGCGCCAGCACCGAAGCCGGGACAGGCATAATTTATGGCTACACCTTC,CASTEAGTGIIYGYTF
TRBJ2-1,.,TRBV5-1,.,TGCGCCAGCAGCTTGGCAACACCGGCGACGGGACCTCAGTTCTTC,CASSLATPATGPQFF
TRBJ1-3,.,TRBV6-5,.,TGTGCCAGCAGTTACTCGACGGGTTCCTCTGGAAACACCATATATTTT,CASSYSTGSSGNTIYF
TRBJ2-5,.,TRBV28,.,TGTGCCAGCAGTTTTGAGGGTGGGGAGACCCAGTACTTC,CASSFEGGETQYF
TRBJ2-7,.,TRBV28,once,TGTGCCAGCAGACACGACCGATGGGCGACGTCCTACGAGCAGTACTTC,CASRHDRWATSYEQYF
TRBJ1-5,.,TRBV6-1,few,TGTGCCAGCAGTGGGTCCATTAACAATCAGCCCCAGCATTTT,CASSGSINNQPQHF
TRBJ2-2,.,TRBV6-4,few,TGTGCCAGCAGTCCTCGGGGAACCGGGGAGCTGTTTTTT,CASSPRGTGELFF